Sequencing of this T cell receptor (beta chain) was carried out in a study of CD8 T cells in Susac syndrome. The T cells that were sequenced for TCR beta were CD8+ and CD4+ cells from blood. Germline-derived CDR1 and CDR2 are MDHEN and SYDVKM. CDR3 length equals 17 residues. RNA totalling about 0.45 to 1 ug underwent reverse transcription with random hexamers. The method of amplification for TCR beta CDR3 was immunoSEQ multiplex PCR, covering 54 Vbeta and 13 Jbeta. TCRdb fed the immunoSEQ multiplex PCR reads into MiXCR, producing one record per CDR3 protein. The data contain some 300,000 distinct CDR3 sequences, around 83% of them singletons. As regards this clonotype: The junction departs from germline at one end; a sequencing error may be responsible.

Sequencing was carried out using CD8+ T cells from PBMCs. This receptor was obtained from a human donor with multiple sclerosis. The chain is built from TRBV28 and TRBJ2-1; the D gene is possibly TRBD2 (6 bases). The CDR3 coding sequence is TGTGCCAGCAGTTTAAATCTCGCGGGAAACGAACACAATGAGCAGCTCTTC. Protein product: CASSLNLAGNEHNEQLF.